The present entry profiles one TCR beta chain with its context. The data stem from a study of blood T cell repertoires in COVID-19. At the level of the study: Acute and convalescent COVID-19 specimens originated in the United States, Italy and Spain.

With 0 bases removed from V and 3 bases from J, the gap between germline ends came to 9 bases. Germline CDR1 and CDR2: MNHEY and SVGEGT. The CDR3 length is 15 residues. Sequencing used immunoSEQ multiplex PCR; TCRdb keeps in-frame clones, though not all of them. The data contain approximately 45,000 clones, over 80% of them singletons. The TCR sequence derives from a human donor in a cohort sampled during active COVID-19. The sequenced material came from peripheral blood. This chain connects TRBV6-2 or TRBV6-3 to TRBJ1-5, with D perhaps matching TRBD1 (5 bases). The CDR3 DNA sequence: TGTGCCAGCAGTTACTCGGGGCGGATCAATCAGCCCCAGCATTTT. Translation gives CASSYSGRINQPQHF.